These T cell receptor beta chains were read from a single sample in a study of cytomegalovirus exposure and HLA in healthy donors. The data were produced by immunoSEQ multiplex PCR, yet TCRdb's version contains in-frame clones alone and is incomplete. Of approximately 200,000 clones in the sample, 84% are singletons; the top ten hold around an eighth. Sequenced sample: PBMCs. Source of these receptors: a woman aged 30 to 39 in good health and CMV-seropositive. Both conserved end residues are part of each CDR3. The D gene is left open where the match is weak. A row's size may be missing; if present it is once, few, many or a size class.

v_call	d_call	clone_size	j_call	cdr3_nt	cdr3_aa
TRBV6-5	TRBD2	NA	TRBJ2-7	TGTGCCGGGGGGGACGAGCAGTACTTC	CAGGDEQYF
TRBV2	NA	few	TRBJ1-4	TGTGCCAGCAGTGGACTGACTTTTGAAAAACTGTTTTTT	CASSGLTFEKLFF
TRBV5-4	TRBD2	NA	TRBJ2-7	TGTGCCAGCAGCGTAGCGGGAGGGCTGCCGACCGAGCAGTACTTC	CASSVAGGLPTEQYF
TRBV15	NA	NA	TRBJ2-1	TGTGCCACCAGCTCACAGGGCCCCTACAATGAGCAGTTCTTC	CATSSQGPYNEQFF
TRBV27	TRBD2	few	TRBJ2-1	TGTGCCGGCCAGCGGGGGGAAAGAGGTGAGCAGTTCTTC	CAGQRGERGEQFF
TRBV2	NA	NA	TRBJ2-1	TGTGCCAGCAGTGAAAGATCTGCTAGCGACAATGAGCAGTTCTTC	CASSERSASDNEQFF
TRBV28	NA	NA	TRBJ1-3	TGTGCCAGCACCCAACCACTGTGGGCAAACACCATATATTTT	CASTQPLWANTIYF
TRBV9	TRBD1	once	TRBJ2-3	TGTGCCAGCAGCGTAGATCCAGGGGGCTCGACAGATACGCAGTATTTT	CASSVDPGGSTDTQYF
TRBV30	TRBD1	NA	TRBJ2-2	TGTGCCTTCACCGGACAGGTTAACACCGGGGAGCTGTTTTTT	CAFTGQVNTGELFF
TRBV7-2	TRBD2	NA	TRBJ2-7	TGTGCCAGCAGCTTAGCACTAGCGGTTACCTACGAGCAGTACTTC	CASSLALAVTYEQYF
TRBV11-1	NA	few	TRBJ2-7	TGTGCCAGCAGCCCTAACCCCTTCGAGCAGTACTTC	CASSPNPFEQYF
TRBV5-1	NA	NA	TRBJ2-5	TGCGCCAGCAGCTTGATTCCCAGGGACCAAGAGACCCAGTACTTC	CASSLIPRDQETQYF
TRBV5-6	TRBD2	NA	TRBJ2-5	TGTGCCAGCAGCTTGGGAGGACTAGTCGGGCAAGAGACCCAGTACTTC	CASSLGGLVGQETQYF
TRBV28	NA	once	TRBJ1-2	TGTGCCAGCAGTTCCAGGGATTTTTCACTCACCTTC	CASSSRDFSLTF
TRBV15	TRBD2	NA	TRBJ2-1	TGTGCCACCAGCAGTGCTCGGACTAGCGGGGGGAACAATGAGCAGTTCTTC	CATSSARTSGGNNEQFF
TRBV19	TRBD2	NA	TRBJ2-7	TGTGCCAGCCGGGGGCGGGAGGGCCCCTACGAGCAGTACTTC	CASRGREGPYEQYF
TRBV29-1	TRBD1	NA	TRBJ1-1	TGCAGCGGGGGACAGGGCACTGAAGCTTTCTTT	CSGGQGTEAFF
TRBV2	NA	NA	TRBJ1-1	TGTGCCAGCACCAAAGGTAGGACAGAAAGGACTGAAGCTTTCTTT	CASTKGRTERTEAFF
TRBV2	NA	NA	TRBJ2-3	TGTGCCAGCAGCACCTTGGGGCAGCACACAGATACGCAGTATTTT	CASSTLGQHTDTQYF
TRBV6-6	NA	NA	TRBJ2-1	TGTGCCAGCAGTTACTCCGCGAACGAGCAGTTCTTC	CASSYSANEQFF
TRBV6-5	TRBD1	once	TRBJ1-5	TGTGCCAGCAGCTCACAGGGGTTCGATCAGCCCCAGCATTTT	CASSSQGFDQPQHF
TRBV28	NA	NA	TRBJ2-7	TGTGCCAGCAGTCGCAGGGGGGCGGGCTCCTACGAGCAGTACTTC	CASSRRGAGSYEQYF
TRBV2	NA	NA	TRBJ2-7	TGTGCCAGCAGCGCTGGGACCGGGGGATTCTACGAGCAGTACTTC	CASSAGTGGFYEQYF